This T cell receptor beta chain was recovered during a study of T cell responses to AZD1222 COVID-19 vaccine. Study-level findings and limits: Baseline seropositives among AZD1222 recipients totaled only 5 to 7. Distributed over spike, vaccine-associated CD4 TCRs predominated at 160-218 and 743-854.

Sequencing was performed with immunoSEQ multiplex PCR; in TCRdb, only in-frame clones are kept and a portion is missing. The data show roughly 150,000 clones, 90% seen once. This clone was detected only a few times. The antigen is unknown. Source: peripheral blood, taken 28 days after the second AZD1222 dose. The sequence derives from an adult who received the AZD1222 COVID-19 vaccine.

The CDR3 here is CASSQYSPGVDTQYF. The CDR3 nucleotides are TGCGCCAGCAGCCAATATTCCCCAGGGGTAGATACGCAGTATTTT. This sequence joins TRBV4-1 and TRBJ2-3, with a tentative D call TRBD1 (6 bases). The CDR3 has 15 amino acids. The V end lost 2 bases, the J end lost 5 bases, and 14 bases lay between the germline ends. From germline, CDR1 is MGHRA and CDR2 YSYEKL.